This is a list of T cell receptor beta chains from one sample in a study of T cell changes during pregnancy in multiple sclerosis. The protocol was immunoSEQ multiplex PCR, while the TCRdb copy is restricted to in-frame clones and leaves out a portion. The sample has around 21,000 clones, about nine tenths seen once; the top ten hold around 7%. The specimen was CD8+ T cells from peripheral blood mononuclear cells, collected in the third trimester of pregnancy. These receptors were collected from a female donor in good health, enrolled as a control in a pregnancy study. Both conserved end residues are trimmed from each CDR3. Each record gives: D gene, V gene, J gene, CDR3 protein. A D gene is named only where the DNA matches it firmly.

D gene: TRBD2
V gene: TRBV19
J gene: TRBJ2-2
CDR3 protein: ASTRRGGNAQTGELF

D gene: TRBD2
V gene: TRBV2
J gene: TRBJ2-3
CDR3 protein: ASRTGDYPTDTQY

D gene: TRBD1
V gene: TRBV4-1
J gene: TRBJ1-1
CDR3 protein: ASSQAGQGDVTNTEAF

D gene: -
V gene: TRBV18
J gene: TRBJ2-7
CDR3 protein: ASSAGLSPYEQY

D gene: -
V gene: TRBV6-1
J gene: TRBJ1-5
CDR3 protein: ASRAQGLNQPQH

D gene: -
V gene: TRBV6-1
J gene: TRBJ1-6
CDR3 protein: ASSEGTDRPNSPLH

D gene: TRBD2
V gene: TRBV7-2
J gene: TRBJ2-5
CDR3 protein: ASSLGVGGARETQY

D gene: -
V gene: TRBV7-6
J gene: TRBJ2-7
CDR3 protein: ASSLGDSYEQY

D gene: -
V gene: TRBV27
J gene: TRBJ1-1
CDR3 protein: ASKKGGTEAF

D gene: -
V gene: TRBV21-1
J gene: TRBJ2-3
CDR3 protein: ASSLLDTQY

D gene: TRBD2
V gene: TRBV11-2
J gene: TRBJ2-1
CDR3 protein: ASSLALAGVNEQF

D gene: TRBD1
V gene: TRBV9
J gene: TRBJ2-4
CDR3 protein: ASSVFDRADIQY

D gene: TRBD2
V gene: TRBV7-9
J gene: TRBJ2-5
CDR3 protein: ASSLGLAAETQY

D gene: TRBD2
V gene: TRBV7-3
J gene: TRBJ2-2
CDR3 protein: ASSPIAGLGGNTGELF

D gene: TRBD1
V gene: TRBV7-9
J gene: TRBJ1-2
CDR3 protein: ASTPGGPYT

D gene: -
V gene: TRBV7-9
J gene: TRBJ2-1
CDR3 protein: ASSEPSEFSYNEQF

D gene: TRBD2
V gene: TRBV6-4
J gene: TRBJ2-3
CDR3 protein: ASSGTSGADTQY

D gene: TRBD1
V gene: TRBV9
J gene: TRBJ2-1
CDR3 protein: ASSVDRGSYNEQF

D gene: TRBD1
V gene: TRBV7-9
J gene: TRBJ1-6
CDR3 protein: ASRAGTAPLH

D gene: -
V gene: TRBV13
J gene: TRBJ1-3
CDR3 protein: ASSLEGHSGNTIY

D gene: TRBD2
V gene: TRBV7-9
J gene: TRBJ2-1
CDR3 protein: ASSQRTSGRMDEQF

D gene: TRBD1
V gene: TRBV5-7
J gene: TRBJ2-3
CDR3 protein: ASSPHSDRGRCTDTQY

D gene: -
V gene: TRBV2
J gene: TRBJ1-1
CDR3 protein: ASSQGLNTEAF

D gene: TRBD1
V gene: TRBV4-3
J gene: TRBJ2-5
CDR3 protein: ASSQDRTGRETQY

D gene: -
V gene: TRBV7-8
J gene: TRBJ1-1
CDR3 protein: ASSQRVEAF

D gene: TRBD1
V gene: TRBV15
J gene: TRBJ1-2
CDR3 protein: ATSRDLDRGPDGYT

D gene: -
V gene: TRBV7-2
J gene: TRBJ1-1
CDR3 protein: ASSLLAYTEAF

D gene: TRBD2
V gene: TRBV6-4
J gene: TRBJ2-1
CDR3 protein: ASQREGSSNEQF

D gene: -
V gene: TRBV18
J gene: TRBJ2-5
CDR3 protein: ASSPVAAGSFETQY

D gene: TRBD2
V gene: TRBV14
J gene: TRBJ2-1
CDR3 protein: ASSPQGSGGDQF

D gene: -
V gene: TRBV7-9
J gene: TRBJ2-5
CDR3 protein: ASSPRLVQETQY

D gene: TRBD1
V gene: TRBV27
J gene: TRBJ1-2
CDR3 protein: ASSFNSRGPNYGYT

D gene: -
V gene: TRBV5-1
J gene: TRBJ2-3
CDR3 protein: ASSLVTPNLDPQY

D gene: -
V gene: TRBV6-6
J gene: TRBJ1-1
CDR3 protein: ASSYSNLIPAF

D gene: -
V gene: TRBV27
J gene: TRBJ2-6
CDR3 protein: ASSLWAGSSSSGANVLT

D gene: -
V gene: TRBV30
J gene: TRBJ1-1
CDR3 protein: AWSGGGGTEAF